Below, 21 T cell receptor beta chains from the same sample are listed, as sequenced in a study of response to subunit inactivated influenza vaccine. TCRdb redid the calling of the RT-PCR reads with MiXCR, one entry per CDR3 protein. The sample holds roughly 520,000 distinct CDR3 sequences, about 25% seen once. The source was CD4+ T cells sorted from PBMCs, collected roughly 5 days after vaccination. The receptor set was obtained from a man aged 50 or older who received an inactivated influenza vaccine.

The chain uses TRBV2 and TRBJ1-6; maybe TRBD1 (6 bases). Trimming left V 8 bases short and J 7 bases short, with 12 bases between. The CDR3 loop spans 13 amino acids. CDR1 is SNHLY and CDR2 is FYNNEI in the germline V gene. The CDR3 DNA reads as TGTGCCAGCCGGGGACAAGCCAATTCACCCCTCCACTTT. This sequence encodes CASRGQANSPLHF.

The chain links TRBV29-1 to TRBJ2-3; the match to TRBD2 covers 14 bases. J gave up 3 bases and V 0 bases, and 14 bases lay outside the gene matches. CDR1 SQVTM and CDR2 ANQGSEA come from the germline V gene. The CDR3 has 20 amino acids. The CDR3 DNA reads as TGCAGCGTTGAAGATTTCGTGACTAGCGGGAGGGCCTGGTCTACAGATACGCAGTATTTT. Protein sequence: CSVEDFVTSGRAWSTDTQYF.

There are a few counts of this clonotype. The gene calls are TRBV7-8 and TRBJ2-1, with D possibly TRBD2 on 6 matching bases. CDR1 is SGHVS, CDR2 FQNEAQ, per germline. Trimming removed 3 bases at V and 12 bases at J, with 15 bases between. CDR3 length: 13 residues. CDR3 sequence reads: CASSFTDLGGQFF. Here the CDR3 DNA reads TGTGCCAGCAGCTTTACCGACCTGGGGGGGCAGTTCTTC.

V gene TRBV3-1 combines with J gene TRBJ1-2, with D hard to call. CDR3 length: 13 amino acids. V was trimmed by 1 base and J by 4 bases, leaving 7 bases between them. CDR1 is LGHDT, CDR2 YNNKEL, per germline (reference sequence). The CDR3 reads CASSQGGIYGYTF. The CDR3 DNA reads as TGTGCCAGCAGCCAAGGAGGTATCTATGGCTACACCTTC.

This clonotype was recorded a few times. CDR3 in DNA: TGTGCCAGCAGCAGCAGATCGACAGGGCACACCGGGGAGCTGTTTTTT. Protein: CASSSRSTGHTGELFF. This chain uses TRBV12-3 or TRBV12-4 with TRBJ2-2; 7 positions match TRBD1. The CDR3 has 16 residues. V shed 6 bases and J 3 bases; nucleotides not matched to a gene: 10.

This clonotype was detected only a few times. The chain carries TRBV7-2 and TRBJ2-5; 11 bases agree with TRBD2. The germline V gene encodes CDR1 SGHTA and CDR2 FQGNSA. The V and J ends lost 4 bases and 2 bases, in that order; junction bases with no gene match: 3. The CDR3 totals 15 residues. The CDR3 region is CASSSSGGRQETQYF. The CDR3 nucleotides read TGTGCCAGCAGCTCTAGCGGGGGGCGTCAAGAGACCCAGTACTTC.

This clonotype was observed a handful of times. The CDR3 region is CASSEGVRGLAGGRFSYEQYF. In nucleotides, the CDR3 is TGTGCCAGCAGTGAAGGGGTCAGAGGACTAGCGGGGGGGCGGTTCTCCTACGAGCAGTACTTC. This chain joins TRBV2 and TRBJ2-7; 15 bases map to TRBD2. CDR3 length: 21 amino acids. Germline assignment: CDR1 SNHLY and CDR2 FYNNEI. V shed 1 base and J 0 bases; nucleotides not matched to a gene: 13.

The gene calls are TRBV5-1 and TRBJ2-7, with no clear D. CDR1 is SGHRS, CDR2 YFSETQ, per germline. V shed 4 bases and J shed 6 bases, with 11 bases lying between them. This CDR3 contains 12 residues. The CDR3 sequence: CASSMDGTEQYF. Written as DNA, the CDR3 is TGCGCCAGCAGCATGGACGGAACCGAGCAGTACTTC.

The chain recombines TRBV25-1 with TRBJ2-2, with D perhaps matching TRBD2 (6 bases). Trimming removed 3 bases at V and 7 bases at J, with 12 bases between. Germline-derived CDR1 and CDR2 are MGHDK and SYGVNS. This CDR3 has 14 residues. The CDR3 DNA reads TGTGCCAGCAGTGATCAGGGAGGCATCGGGGAGCTGTTTTTT. Translation: CASSDQGGIGELFF.

CDR3 amino acids: CASSPGTGGIEQYF. The CDR3 coding sequence is TGTGCCAGCTCACCGGGGACAGGGGGCATCGAGCAGTACTTC. The rearrangement links TRBV18 to TRBJ2-7, with TRBD1 matching over 12 bases. Germline V gene sequence: CDR1 KGHSH, CDR2 LQKENI. This CDR3 region has 14 residues. The trim removed 3 bases at V and 6 bases at J, leaving 3 bases unmatched.

This chain uses TRBV13 with TRBJ1-5; D is unclear. CDR1 is PRHDT and CDR2 is FYEKMQ in the germline V gene (reference sequence). CDR3 length equals 17 residues. The germline V and J ends were trimmed by 1 base and 0 bases, with 13 bases remaining between them. The CDR3, as DNA: TGTGCCAGCAGCTTAGAGGGCCCCCCACGTAGCAATCAGCCCCAGCATTTT. Its translation is CASSLEGPPRSNQPQHF.

This clonotype was counted between two and nine times. The chain combines TRBV20-1 with TRBJ2-2; 7 nucleotides agree with TRBD1. From germline, CDR1 is DFQATT and CDR2 SNEGSKA (reference sequence). The CDR3 runs to 16 residues. V was pared by 5 bases and J by 5 bases, with 14 bases of the junction left unmatched. The CDR3 nucleotides read TGCAGTGCTGTGACAGGGTTGACGTCGTGGACCGGGGAGCTGTTTTTT. It yields the protein CSAVTGLTSWTGELFF.

J is TRBJ2-7 and V is TRBV7-9; D may be TRBD1 or TRBD2 (5 bases each). This CDR3 spans 14 amino acids. Germline V gene lookup returns CDR1 SEHNR and CDR2 FQNEAQ (reference sequence). V dropped 5 bases and J dropped 5 bases, with 16 bases sitting between them. The CDR3 region has the DNA TGTGCCAGCAGCACGGGACCCTTAGTGCACGAGCAGTACTTC. This gives the protein CASSTGPLVHEQYF.

This clonotype was found a few times. The rearrangement uses TRBV4-2 and TRBJ1-2; 8 positions agree with TRBD1. The V segment lost 4 bases and the J segment 2 bases; nucleotides outside the gene matches: 9. This CDR3 has 16 residues. Per the germline V gene, CDR1 is LGHNA and CDR2 is YNFKEQ. This chain's CDR3 is CASSPDRDRTNYGYTF. The CDR3 DNA is TGTGCCAGCAGCCCGGACAGGGACCGAACGAACTATGGCTACACCTTC.

This clonotype occurred a few times. The chain is built from TRBV5-8 and TRBJ2-2; 9 bases align to TRBD1. Germline V gene sequence: CDR1 SGHTS, CDR2 YDEGEE. The CDR3 contains 15 residues. Trimming took 3 bases from V and 6 from J; bases not matched to a gene: 6. In DNA, the CDR3 is TGTGCCAGCAGCTCGGGACAGGGTCTGGCCGGGGAGCTGTTTTTT. Protein sequence: CASSSGQGLAGELFF.

The chain couples TRBV14 to TRBJ2-6; D is unclear. The V end was cut by 1 base, the J end by 0 bases, with 4 bases between. CDR3 length: 15 amino acids. Per the germline V gene, CDR1 is SGHDN and CDR2 is FVKESK. CDR3 in amino acids: CASSQVPSGANVLTF. As DNA, the CDR3 is TGTGCCAGCAGCCAAGTTCCCTCTGGGGCCAACGTCCTGACTTTC.

This clonotype was seen many times. One end of the junction fails to match germline, which may point to a read error. This chain connects TRBV5-1 to TRBJ2-1; D is perhaps TRBD2 (6 bases). Germline V CDR1 and CDR2: SGHRS, YFSETQ. The CDR3 totals 12 residues. The CDR3 DNA follows: TGTGCCAGCAGCTTAGGAGGGGATGAGCAGTTCTTC. Amino acid sequence: CASSLGGDEQFF. The full variable domain, rest sourced from reference TRBV5-1 and TRBJ2-1, is KAGVTQTPRYLIKTRGQQVTLSCSPISGHRSVSWYQQTPGQGLQFLFEYFSETQRNKGNFPGRFSGRQFSNSRSEMNVSTLELGDSALYLCASSLGGDEQFFGPGTRLTVL.

The chain joins TRBV14 to TRBJ2-3; 8 bases fit TRBD1. Germline V gene data show CDR1 as SGHDN and CDR2 as FVKESK. The CDR3 consists of 15 residues. V was pared by 5 bases and J by 3 bases, with 7 bases of the junction left unmatched. The CDR3 nucleotides are TGTGCCAGCAGCAGACAGGGGAGAGGAACAGATACGCAGTATTTT. It is translated as CASSRQGRGTDTQYF.

The CDR3 spells CSARGFASGRSPDTQYF. CDR3 bases: TGCAGTGCTAGAGGTTTTGCCAGCGGGAGATCCCCAGATACGCAGTATTTT. The rearrangement uses TRBV20-1 and TRBJ2-3, with 8 bases lining up with TRBD2. Germline assignment: CDR1 DFQATT and CDR2 SNEGSKA (reference sequence). V shed 1 base and J 4 bases; nucleotides not matched to a gene: 13. The CDR3 is made up of 17 amino acids.

The genes are TRBV6-1 and TRBJ1-1, with D perhaps TRBD1 (5 bases). The germline gives CDR1 MNHNS, CDR2 SASEGT. V shed 7 bases and J shed 1 base, with 13 bases lying between them. The CDR3 consists of 14 residues. CDR3 DNA: TGTGCCAGCACCAAGGACAACGGGAACACTGAAGCTTTCTTT. Amino acids: CASTKDNGNTEAFF.

This clonotype was observed a few times. This chain connects TRBV29-1 to TRBJ2-1; 11 bases match TRBD2. The V gene end was trimmed by 3 bases and the J gene end by 9 bases; junction bases not matched to a gene: 7. The germline gives CDR1 SQVTM, CDR2 ANQGSEA. This CDR3 region has 14 residues. The CDR3 region has the DNA TGCAGCGTTGAGAAAAGGCTAGCGGGAGGTGAGCAGTTCTTC. This gives the protein CSVEKRLAGGEQFF.